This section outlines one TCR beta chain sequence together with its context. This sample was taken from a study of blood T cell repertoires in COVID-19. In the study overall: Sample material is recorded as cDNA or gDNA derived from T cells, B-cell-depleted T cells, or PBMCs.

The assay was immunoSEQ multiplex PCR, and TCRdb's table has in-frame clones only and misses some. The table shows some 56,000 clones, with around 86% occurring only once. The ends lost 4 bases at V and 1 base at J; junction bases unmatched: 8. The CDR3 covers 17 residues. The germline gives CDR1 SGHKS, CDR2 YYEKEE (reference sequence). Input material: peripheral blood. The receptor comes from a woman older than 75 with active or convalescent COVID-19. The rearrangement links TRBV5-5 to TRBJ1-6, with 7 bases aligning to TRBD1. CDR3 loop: CASSPLQGESYNSPLHF. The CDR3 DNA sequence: TGTGCCAGCAGCCCCCTCCAGGGGGAATCCTATAATTCACCCCTCCACTTT.